This T cell receptor (beta chain) originates from a study of T cells in Graves' hyperthyroidism and ophthalmopathy (dated by TCRdb to about 2019). Broadly, across the study: Peripheral blood samples were taken at initial diagnosis, before any treatment was given. To identify distinguishing TCR V-J signatures, a discovery cohort of some 100 patients was used, comprising fewer than 45 with Graves' ophthalmopathy and around 57 with stable Graves' hyperthyroidism. Whether ophthalmopathy could be predicted prospectively was tested in an independent validation cohort made up of fewer than 20 hyperthyroidism patients plus 17 patients who later progressed to ophthalmopathy. The 85 to 100 discovery patients were divided at random into training and test sets in a 7:3 ratio. In addition, the study compared T-cell repertoires in thyroid tissue and in blood from several Graves' hyperthyroidism patients. Once sampling was done, hyperthyroidism patients were given methimazole at a starting dose of 30 mg daily, whereas ophthalmopathy patients were given high-dose intravenous methylprednisolone. The paper reports TCR Vbeta CDR3 sequencing of some 140 peripheral blood samples: fewer than 50 ophthalmopathy, under 80 hyperthyroidism and roughly 17 progressor patients.

Overall study outcomes, separate from this receptor: A model built on a 13 V-J signature distinguished ophthalmopathy from stable hyperthyroidism, reaching 85% to 90% sensitivity and around 81% specificity in cross-validation and 80%/75% in testing. Most expanded thyroid clonotypes (frequency above 0.001) were also found in blood, which suggests that blood repertoires may mirror thyroid immune responses. Sample size was not statistically predetermined, and blinding of investigators to group allocation was not performed. In validation, progression to ophthalmopathy was predicted by the model with nearly 71% sensitivity and roughly 76% specificity, a median of roughly 6 months before onset.

Only a few counts were recorded for this clonotype. Its cognate antigen has yet to be identified. The germline gene is not matched at one end of the junction; a read error may be the cause. The TCR beta CDR3 regions were amplified from the RNA transcripts. The TCR CDR3 was subjected to a first round of RT-PCR using the HTBI primer set and the Qiagen OneStep RT-PCR kit. A second multiplex PCR round built the libraries, followed by size selection and purification. Libraries were sequenced paired-end with 100 bp reads on an Illumina HiSeq2000. In the authors' own workflow: SOAPnuke was used to process the raw data, with reads discarded if the reads contained adapters or uncalled bases, had a mean Phred below 15, or lacked an exact constant-primer or identifier match. COPE v1.2.5 was used to merge the high-quality paired reads, and each unique nucleotide sequence was defined as a clonotype. MiTCR v1.1 was used to align the clonotypes against IMGT TRBV, TRBD and TRBJ reference segments. The analysis was restricted to V-J combinations with a frequency above 0.0001, which together covered just over 98% of the repertoires. The TCS score was defined as the ratio of F50 (clonal expansion) to E x V (chaos), calculated using BLOSUM62-based TCRdist between CDR3 peptides within each V-J. Welch's t-statistics and random forest reduced around 550 V-J features to fewer than 15, which were used in a naive Bayes classifier (R e1071). TCRdb redid the processing of the public reads, applying fastp at Q25 and MiXCR, and retained in-frame beta chains. Entries are consolidated by CDR3 protein sequence, retaining the most common genes and DNA. V and J calls and clone size were set by TCRdb, not the authors. This sample is represented by roughly 350,000 distinct CDR3 sequences; around 15% of them were singletons. Of the sample, roughly 35% is held by the ten largest clones.

Via the germline V gene, CDR1 is SQVTM and CDR2 ANQGSEA. From the cysteine up to the phenylalanine, the CDR3 has a length of 12 residues. Solely the CDR3 DNA is kept, with 36 bases framed from the first base. Moderately to severely active disease, a Clinical Activity Score of at least 3, a NOSPECS grade of at least 4, and a duration under 3 months were present in ophthalmopathy patients. The study excluded patients with uncontrolled infections, other autoimmune diseases, pregnancy or lactation. Diagnoses relied on clinical symptoms, serum thyroxine and TRAb, thyroid ultrasound and orbital computed tomography. PBMCs were separated from 8 to 10 ml of fresh peripheral blood using Ficoll-Paque density gradient centrifugation. Trizol reagent was used to extract total RNA, and RNA quality was then checked on an Agilent 2100 Bioanalyzer.

The sample comprised blood. The rearranged chain carries TRBV29-1 and TRBJ1-1, with the D gene too uncertain to name. This clonotype was obtained from a woman aged 40 to 50 with Graves' ophthalmopathy. In nucleotides, the sequence is TGCAGCGTTGAGGTCGCACGGAGGGTTGGACTCTTT. Translated, it reads CSVEVARRVGLF.